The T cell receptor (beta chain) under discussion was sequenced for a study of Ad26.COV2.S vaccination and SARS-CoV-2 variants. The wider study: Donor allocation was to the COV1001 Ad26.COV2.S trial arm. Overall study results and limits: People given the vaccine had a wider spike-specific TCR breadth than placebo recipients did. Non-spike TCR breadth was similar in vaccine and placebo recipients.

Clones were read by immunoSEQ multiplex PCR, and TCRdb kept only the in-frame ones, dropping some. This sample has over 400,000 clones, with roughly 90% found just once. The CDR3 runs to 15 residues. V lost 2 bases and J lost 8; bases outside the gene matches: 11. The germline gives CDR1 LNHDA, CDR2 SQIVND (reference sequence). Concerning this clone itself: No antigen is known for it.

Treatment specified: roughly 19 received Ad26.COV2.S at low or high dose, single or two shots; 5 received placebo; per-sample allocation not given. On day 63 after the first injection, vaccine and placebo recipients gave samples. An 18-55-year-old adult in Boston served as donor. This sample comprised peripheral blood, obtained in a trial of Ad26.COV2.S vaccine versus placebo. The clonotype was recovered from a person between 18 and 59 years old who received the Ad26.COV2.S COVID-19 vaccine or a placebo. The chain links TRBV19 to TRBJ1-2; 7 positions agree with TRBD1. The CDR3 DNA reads TGTGCCAGTAGTATAAGTCCAGACAGGGCGGAAGGCTACACCTTC. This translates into CASSISPDRAEGYTF. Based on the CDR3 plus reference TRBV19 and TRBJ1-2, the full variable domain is DGGITQSPKYLFRKEGQNVTLSCEQNLNHDAMYWYRQDPGQGLRLIYYSQIVNDFQKGDIAEGYSVSREKKESFPLTVTSAQKNPTAFYLCASSISPDRAEGYTFGSGTRLTVV.